This entry is about one TCR beta chain. These data originate in a study of patients and donors after allogeneic stem cell transplantation. TCRdb passed the RT-PCR reads through MiXCR, listing each CDR3 protein once. The table has around 90,000 distinct CDR3 sequences, around 48% seen once. Germline V gene sequence: CDR1 MNHEY, CDR2 SMNVEV (reference sequence). This CDR3 has 14 amino acids. V was cut by 10 bases and J by 8 bases, with 23 bases left in between. The genes are TRBV27 and TRBJ1-2; weak D call: TRBD1 (5 bases). Sequenced material: blood, either unsorted or a sorted T cell fraction (not recorded which). This receptor was taken from a human donor who was either an allogeneic HSCT recipient or a stem cell or donor lymphocyte infusion donor (not recorded which). It is not recorded whose cells these are; they may come from a transplant donor. The CDR3 DNA is TGTGCCACCTCCCAGACCCTCGGGACTGAGGGCTACACCTTC. Protein sequence: CATSQTLGTEGYTF.